This T cell receptor beta chain emerged from a study of blood T cell repertoires in COVID-19. Overall study context: Acute and convalescent COVID-19 samples came from the United States, Italy and Spain. Sample material is recorded as cDNA or gDNA derived from T cells, B-cell-depleted T cells, or PBMCs.

Authors' analysis steps: How many nucleated cells were present was estimated from reference gene primer amplification. Using immunoSEQ multiplex PCR, the repertoire was profiled, and TCRdb retains in-frame clones only, with some absent. From that table come the V and J calls and clone size; the DNA was used to work out D and trimming. The sample yields 100,000 to 150,000 clones, around 81% seen once. The CDR3 contains 15 residues. The V segment lost 3 bases and the J segment 2 bases; nucleotides outside the gene matches: 1. Germline-derived CDR1 and CDR2 are SGHAT and FQDESV (reference sequence). Patients at the Seattle site were enrolled during active infection and followed longitudinally.

The origin of this receptor is a man aged 25-40 years with COVID-19, enrolled during active disease. Sequencing used peripheral blood. This chain links TRBV11-1 with TRBJ1-5, with 10 bases that match TRBD1. In DNA, the CDR3 is TGTGCCAGCAGCTTGGGGACAGGGGGCAATCAGCCCCAGCATTTT. Its protein product is CASSLGTGGNQPQHF.